The 21 T cell receptor beta chains below were found in one sample sequenced in a study of T cell clones after liver transplantation. Assay used: immunoSEQ multiplex PCR; TCRdb lists only in-frame clones, some missing. The repertoire includes under 60,000 clones, less than 75% of them detected once, and around 9.7% sits in the top ten. The specimen comprised CD4+ T cells from blood, sampled at the 22-month timepoint. All receptors come from a human patient who received a liver transplant. Some T cells may be the graft donor's.

The chain has TRBV9 and TRBJ2-2; possibly TRBD2 for D (5 bases). CDR3 size: 15 residues. From germline, CDR1 is SGDLS and CDR2 YYNGEE. V gave up 5 bases and J gave up 0 bases, with 11 bases separating them. CDR3 coding DNA: TGTGCCAGCAGAGGAGGCCTTTCGAACACCGGGGAGCTGTTTTTT. This codes for CASRGGLSNTGELFF.

The rearrangement joins TRBV6-5 to TRBJ1-2; no clear D gene. V lost 4 bases and J 5 bases, leaving 11 bases between the germline ends. Germline V CDR1 and CDR2: MNHEY, SVGAGI. This CDR3 region has 13 residues. The CDR3 sequence is CASSFQPPYGYTF. CDR3 coding DNA: TGTGCCAGCAGTTTCCAACCTCCATATGGCTACACCTTC.

This clone has only a few counts. The chain recombines TRBV15 with TRBJ1-5; D gene unclear. The germline gives CDR1 LNHNV, CDR2 YYDKDF (reference sequence). The CDR3 sequence is 14 residues long. Trimming cost V 4 bases and J 10 bases, with 17 bases left between them. In DNA form, the CDR3 reads TGTGCCACCAGCACGGCAGCCGTAGGTCGACCCCAGCATTTT. The encoded protein is CATSTAAVGRPQHF.

This clone was counted many times. The DNA of the CDR3 is TGTGCCAGCAGCTTTCCGGGACTGGAGCAGTTCTTC. Its translation is CASSFPGLEQFF. The rearrangement joins TRBV7-2 to TRBJ2-1, with D perhaps TRBD2 (6 bases). The germline CDR1 and CDR2 sequences are SGHTA and FQGNSA. The ends were cut back, 3 bases at V and 10 bases at J, with 10 bases in the middle. The CDR3 length is 12 residues.

This clone appeared a few times. This chain joins TRBV5-6 and TRBJ1-1; 7 bases are shared with TRBD1. Unmatched junction bases numbered 7, after V lost 4 bases and J lost 7 bases. The CDR3 is 13 residues long. CDR1 and CDR2 from the germline V gene are SGHDT and YYEEEE. The CDR3 sequence is CASSPQGTGEAFF. For the CDR3, the DNA is TGTGCCAGCAGCCCACAGGGGACTGGTGAAGCTTTCTTT.

The V gene is TRBV18, the J gene TRBJ2-2; possibly TRBD2 for D (6 bases). Germline lookup yields CDR1 KGHSH and CDR2 LQKENI. This CDR3 spans 15 amino acids. Trimming pared 4 bases from V and 1 base from J, leaving 10 bases between. CDR3 sequence reads: CASSRAGGNTGELFF. CDR3 DNA: TGTGCCAGCTCACGGGCCGGGGGGAACACCGGGGAGCTGTTTTTT. The complete variable domain, with remaining parts taken from reference TRBV18 and TRBJ2-2, reads NAGVMQNPRHLVRRRGQEARLRCSPMKGHSHVYWYRQLPEEGLKFMVYLQKENIIDESGMPKERFSAEFPKEGPSILRIQQVVRGDSAAYFCASSRAGGNTGELFFGEGSRLTVL.

The chain joins TRBV30 to TRBJ1-5; no definite D call. This CDR3 region has 17 residues. V lost 0 bases to trimming and J lost 0 bases, with 15 bases between them. Germline-derived CDR1 and CDR2 are GTSNPN and SVGIG (reference sequence). This CDR3 is CAWSVDRDSFSNQPQHF. In nucleotides, the CDR3 is TGTGCCTGGAGTGTAGATAGGGATTCATTTAGCAATCAGCCCCAGCATTTT.

Concerning this clone itself: The same CDR3 is also encoded by other DNA sequences in this sample. This chain joins TRBV6-1 and TRBJ2-3; 14 bases match TRBD2. Germline trimming cut 4 bases from V and 6 bases from J; bases unmatched to any gene: 0. Germline-derived CDR1 and CDR2 are MNHNS and SASEGT. The CDR3 covers 14 residues. CDR3 residues: CASSGLAGGDTQYF. DNA for the CDR3: TGTGCCAGCAGTGGACTAGCGGGGGGGGATACGCAGTATTTT.

This clone came up a few times. V is TRBV27 and J is TRBJ2-7; either TRBD1 or TRBD2 may supply D (5 bases each). The CDR3 is made up of 16 amino acids. Per germline, CDR1 MNHEY and CDR2 SMNVEV (reference sequence). The V and J ends lost 4 bases and 2 bases respectively, with 18 bases between them. CDR3 DNA: TGTGCCAGCAGTTCGGGACGGCCGGAGGAAGCCTACGAGCAGTACTTC. Translated: CASSSGRPEEAYEQYF.

The chain is built from TRBV27 and TRBJ2-7, with 9 bases fitting TRBD1. Trimming removed 6 bases from V and 2 bases from J; junction bases left unmatched: 11. Per the germline V gene, CDR1 is MNHEY and CDR2 is SMNVEV (reference sequence). CDR3 length: 16 residues. The CDR3 DNA follows: TGTGCCAGCAGCCGCCGAGGGGACAGGGTCACCTACGAGCAGTACTTC. This sequence encodes CASSRRGDRVTYEQYF.

V is TRBV11-2 and J is TRBJ2-3; D gene uncertain. The ends were cut back, 1 base at V and 0 bases at J, with 11 bases in the middle. Germline values: CDR1 SGHAT, CDR2 FQNNGV. This CDR3 is built from 16 residues. The CDR3, as DNA: TGTGCCAGCAGCTTAGTGGCGCGTGGAAGCACAGATACGCAGTATTTT. Residues: CASSLVARGSTDTQYF. Combining the CDR3 with reference TRBV11-2 and TRBJ2-3 gives the whole variable domain EAGVAQSPRYKIIEKRQSVAFWCNPISGHATLYWYQQILGQGPKLLIQFQNNGVVDDSQLPKDRFSAERLKGVDSTLKIQPAKLEDSAVYLCASSLVARGSTDTQYFGPGTRLTVL.

The V call is TRBV29-1, the J call TRBJ1-3; 8 nucleotides line up with TRBD1. The CDR3 contains 14 residues. After removal of 3 bases from V and 4 bases from J, the junction contained 5 bases not matched to a gene. The germline CDR1 and CDR2 sequences are SQVTM and ANQGSEA. Here the CDR3 DNA reads TGCAGCGTTGACACGACAGGGGCCGGAAACACCATATATTTT. Its protein product is CSVDTTGAGNTIYF.

The gene calls are TRBV5-1 and TRBJ2-7; TRBD1 agrees at 10 bases. The CDR3 length is 14 residues. The germline gives CDR1 SGHRS, CDR2 YFSETQ. V lost 0 bases, J lost 5 bases, and 2 bases stayed unmatched. This chain's CDR3 is CASSLAGQGNEQYF. The CDR3 nucleotides are TGCGCCAGCAGCTTGGCGGGACAGGGGAACGAGCAGTACTTC. The variable domain in full, with the rest retrieved from reference TRBV5-1 and TRBJ2-7, is KAGVTQTPRYLIKTRGQQVTLSCSPISGHRSVSWYQQTPGQGLQFLFEYFSETQRNKGNFPGRFSGRQFSNSRSEMNVSTLELGDSALYLCASSLAGQGNEQYFGPGTRLTVT.

The sample holds a few counts of this clone. CDR3 coding DNA: TGTGCCAGCAGCTTAGCAGGGACAGGCCAAGAGACCCAGTACTTC. Encoded protein: CASSLAGTGQETQYF. This chain links TRBV7-2 with TRBJ2-5; the match to TRBD1 covers 8 bases. CDR3 length: 15 residues. V dropped 0 bases and J dropped 1; count of bases not matched to a gene: 1. CDR1 and CDR2 from the germline V gene are SGHTA and FQGNSA.

This sequence joins TRBV14 and TRBJ2-3, with 8 bases identical to TRBD2. The CDR3 length is 16 residues. With V trimmed by 0 bases and J by 6 bases, 8 bases remained unmatched. Germline lookup yields CDR1 SGHDN and CDR2 FVKESK. This CDR3 reads CASSQDHAGGSDTQYF. As DNA, the CDR3 is TGTGCCAGCAGCCAAGACCATGCGGGGGGCAGTGATACGCAGTATTTT.

The gene calls are TRBV10-1 and TRBJ1-6; 8 nucleotides match TRBD1. Unmatched junction bases numbered 3, after V lost 3 bases and J lost 8 bases. Germline V gene data show CDR1 as WNHNN and CDR2 as SYGVQD (reference sequence). This CDR3 spans 14 amino acids. CDR3 protein: CASSESGGYSPLHF. The CDR3 DNA is TGCGCCAGCAGTGAATCAGGGGGCTATTCACCCCTCCACTTT.

V usage is TRBV10-2 and J usage is TRBJ2-1, with TRBD2 matching 7 bases. With 8 bases clipped from V and 4 bases from J, the junction kept 2 bases outside the gene matches. There are 12 residues in the CDR3. CDR1 and CDR2 from the germline V gene are WSHSY and SAAADI. CDR3 nucleotide sequence: TGCGCCAGCGCGGGACTATACAATGAGCAGTTCTTC. It specifies CASAGLYNEQFF.

The V gene is TRBV7-2, the J gene TRBJ2-3, with D perhaps matching TRBD1 or TRBD2 (5 bases each). The CDR3 is 15 amino acids. Trimming took off 2 bases at V and 5 bases at J, with 14 bases between the two ends. Germline V CDR1 and CDR2: SGHTA, FQGNSA. The CDR3: CASSLLVGAGDTQYF. The CDR3 nucleotides are TGTGCCAGCAGCTTATTGGTAGGGGCGGGAGATACGCAGTATTTT.

The chain carries TRBV6-1 and TRBJ1-5; unclear D gene. Trimming took off 2 bases at V and 9 bases at J, with 14 bases between the two ends. The CDR3 is 14 residues long. Germline V gene lookup returns CDR1 MNHNS and CDR2 SASEGT. The CDR3 nucleotides read TGTGCCAGCAGTGAAATAGGGCAGGTAGTGCCCCAGCATTTT. As protein: CASSEIGQVVPQHF.

The V gene is TRBV7-9, the J gene TRBJ2-7, with 7 bases lining up with TRBD1. There are 12 residues in the CDR3. Germline V lookup: CDR1 SEHNR, CDR2 FQNEAQ (reference sequence). Germline trimming cut 3 bases from V and 6 bases from J; bases unmatched to any gene: 2. This chain's CDR3 is CASSLTGIEQYF. The DNA of the CDR3 is TGTGCCAGCAGCTTGACAGGGATCGAGCAGTACTTC.

The chain is built from TRBV27 and TRBJ2-7, with 7 bases aligning to TRBD1. After removal of 3 bases from V and 5 bases from J, the junction contained 10 bases not matched to a gene. The CDR3 runs to 15 residues. From germline, CDR1 is MNHEY and CDR2 SMNVEV (reference sequence). The CDR3 DNA follows: TGTGCCAGCAGTTTCTCTGACAGGGTGACCAACGAGCAGTACTTC. This encodes CASSFSDRVTNEQYF.